This TCR beta chain was documented in a study of T cell changes during pregnancy in multiple sclerosis. Profiling relied on immunoSEQ multiplex PCR, and the TCRdb table lists in-frame clones only, not all of them. The sample yields 55,000 to 95,000 clones, approximately 90% seen once. This clone was detected once. The V gene's germline CDR1 is KGHSH and CDR2 LQKENI. Germline trimming cut 3 bases from V and 8 bases from J; bases unmatched to any gene: 7. This CDR3 comprises 15 residues. This specimen was peripheral blood, taken in the second trimester of pregnancy. The chain is built from TRBV18 and TRBJ1-4; 9 positions match TRBD1. The receptor's source is a female donor in good health, enrolled as a control in a pregnancy study. In nucleotides, the CDR3 is TGTGCCAGCTCACCTCAACAGGGGGCCAACGAAAAACTGTTTTTT. This translates into CASSPQQGANEKLFF.